Listed here are 31 T cell receptor beta chains from one sample, sequenced in a study of technical replicates of blood from several donors. Assay: immunoSEQ multiplex PCR; the TCRdb copy retains only in-frame clones and omits some. The sample includes 85,000 to 100,000 clones, 95% seen only once; the top ten take less than 0.25%. Sequencing used T cells isolated from PBMCs. The source is a human donor in good health.

The chain links TRBV6-1 to TRBJ1-2; 12 bases are shared with TRBD1. CDR3 size: 16 residues. Germline V gene data show CDR1 as MNHNS and CDR2 as SASEGT. The junction had 10 bases not matched to a gene; V was cut back by 6 bases and J by 5 bases. The CDR3 nucleotides read TGTGCCAGCAGGGAACCGGGACAGGGGGCGGGGTATGGCTACACCTTC. Translation: CASREPGQGAGYGYTF.

The chain joins TRBV19 to TRBJ2-2; maybe TRBD1 (5 bases). Looked up from germline, CDR1 is LNHDA and CDR2 is SQIVND (reference sequence). The V end was cut by 5 bases, the J end by 8 bases, with 12 bases between. The CDR3 spans 13 residues. The CDR3 sequence is CASSGAPFGELFF. The CDR3 DNA is TGTGCCAGTAGTGGGGCCCCCTTTGGGGAGCTGTTTTTT.

The chain has TRBV18 and TRBJ2-5; 7 bases agree with TRBD1. The CDR3 length is 16 residues. Germline V gene lookup returns CDR1 KGHSH and CDR2 LQKENI. Unmatched junction bases numbered 12, after V lost 6 bases and J lost 2 bases. As DNA, the CDR3 is TGTGCCAGCTCCCGACAGGGCCTAAACTTACAAGAGACCCAGTACTTC. It translates to CASSRQGLNLQETQYF. Drawing the rest from reference TRBV18 and TRBJ2-5, the complete variable domain is NAGVMQNPRHLVRRRGQEARLRCSPMKGHSHVYWYRQLPEEGLKFMVYLQKENIIDESGMPKERFSAEFPKEGPSILRIQQVVRGDSAAYFCASSRQGLNLQETQYFGPGTRLLVL.

The chain joins TRBV11-2 to TRBJ2-1; TRBD2 might be the D (7 bases). Per the germline V gene, CDR1 is SGHAT and CDR2 is FQNNGV. With 6 bases removed from V and 4 bases from J, the gap between germline ends came to 19 bases. The CDR3 sequence is 16 residues long. The CDR3 region has the DNA TGTGCCAGCAGTTATCGACGGGGGGCAGAGTACAATGAGCAGTTCTTC. As protein: CASSYRRGAEYNEQFF.

This sequence joins TRBV7-8 and TRBJ1-4; possibly TRBD1 for D (6 bases). Trimming removed 3 bases at V and 3 bases at J, with 11 bases between. The CDR3 is 15 residues long. Germline V gene sequence: CDR1 SGHVS, CDR2 FQNEAQ. The CDR3 nucleotides are TGTGCCAGCAGCTTCGCAGGGGACCCTAATGAAAAACTGTTTTTT. Protein product: CASSFAGDPNEKLFF.

V and J are TRBV19 and TRBJ1-2; 8 nucleotides line up with TRBD1. The junction had 14 bases not matched to a gene; V was cut back by 5 bases and J by 9 bases. The CDR3 is 15 amino acids. The germline V gene encodes CDR1 LNHDA and CDR2 SQIVND (reference sequence). The CDR3 sequence: CASSGGQAGKYSYTF. The CDR3 DNA follows: TGTGCCAGTAGTGGGGGACAGGCGGGAAAATATAGCTACACCTTC.

The rearrangement joins TRBV11-2 to TRBJ1-2, with D hard to call. From germline, CDR1 is SGHAT and CDR2 FQNNGV. The V gene lost 4 bases and the J gene lost 2 bases, with 5 bases spanning the gap. The CDR3 has 12 amino acids. The chain's CDR3 is CASSYTNYGYTF. For the CDR3, the DNA is TGTGCCAGCAGCTATACAAACTATGGCTACACCTTC.

The rearrangement joins TRBV18 to TRBJ1-1; 9 bases are a match to TRBD1. The CDR3 sequence is 16 residues long. Germline CDR1 and CDR2: KGHSH and LQKENI. V lost 3 bases, J lost 1 base, and 6 bases stayed unmatched. DNA of the CDR3: TGTGCCAGCTCACCCCTAGAACAGGGGGCGAACACTGAAGCTTTCTTT. Protein product: CASSPLEQGANTEAFF.

The chain employs TRBV10-2 and TRBJ2-1, with 7 bases identical to TRBD2. There are 14 residues in the CDR3. Germline CDR1 is WSHSY and CDR2 is SAAADI. With V trimmed by 6 bases and J by 5 bases, 7 bases remained unmatched. CDR3 sequence: CASRTGTTNNEQFF. CDR3 coding DNA: TGCGCCAGCAGGACCGGGACTACGAACAATGAGCAGTTCTTC.

The chain is built from TRBV2 and TRBJ2-7; no definite D call. This CDR3 spans 12 amino acids. Germline loops: CDR1 SNHLY, CDR2 FYNNEI. Trimming left V 3 bases short and J 5 bases short, with 8 bases between. CDR3 sequence: CASSDIQHEQYF. CDR3 sequence (DNA): TGTGCCAGCAGTGATATACAGCACGAGCAGTACTTC.

V gene TRBV13 combines with J gene TRBJ1-1; 10 nucleotides line up with TRBD1. The CDR3 has 15 amino acids. The V gene end was trimmed by 4 bases and the J gene end by 10 bases; junction bases not matched to a gene: 12. Germline V gene data show CDR1 as PRHDT and CDR2 as FYEKMQ (reference sequence). CDR3 in DNA: TGTGCCAGCAGCTCCACGGGACAGGGGAGGTATCGAGCTTTCTTT. It specifies CASSSTGQGRYRAFF.

The rearrangement links TRBV28 to TRBJ1-5, with D perhaps TRBD1 (5 bases). Germline assignment: CDR1 MDHEN and CDR2 SYDVKM. The CDR3 runs 16 residues. V was clipped by 1 base and J by 0 bases, with 10 bases between them. The CDR3 DNA sequence: TGTGCCAGCAGTTTATTCGGGGGAAATAGCAATCAGCCCCAGCATTTT. This sequence encodes CASSLFGGNSNQPQHF. Filled out from reference TRBV28 and TRBJ1-5, the complete variable domain reads DVKVTQSSRYLVKRTGEKVFLECVQDMDHENMFWYRQDPGLGLRLIYFSYDVKMKEKGDIPEGYSVSREKKERFSLILESASTNQTSMYLCASSLFGGNSNQPQHFGDGTRLSIL.

The chain links TRBV11-3 to TRBJ2-3; tentatively, D is TRBD2 (5 bases). Trimming stripped 1 base from V and 0 bases from J, with 11 bases between. The CDR3 runs to 16 residues. From germline, CDR1 is SGHNT and CDR2 YENEEA. The DNA of the CDR3 is TGTGCCAGCAGCTTAGGAGAACGGGATAGCACAGATACGCAGTATTTT. This encodes CASSLGERDSTDTQYF.

The chain combines TRBV6-5 with TRBJ1-1, with 8 bases aligning to TRBD1. The CDR3 is made up of 16 amino acids. The germline gives CDR1 MNHEY, CDR2 SVGAGI. J lost 1 base, V lost 1 base, and 5 bases had no gene match. For the CDR3, the DNA is TGTGCCAGCAGTTACTTCTCAGGGGGCGAGAACACTGAAGCTTTCTTT. Residues: CASSYFSGGENTEAFF.

The J gene is TRBJ2-7, the V gene TRBV5-1; a possible D gene is TRBD2 (6 bases). The CDR3 spans 14 residues. Germline assignment: CDR1 SGHRS and CDR2 YFSETQ. V lost 5 bases and J lost 0, with 12 bases in between. The CDR3 protein is CASSQSGFSYEQYF. DNA of the CDR3: TGCGCCAGCAGTCAGAGCGGGTTCTCCTACGAGCAGTACTTC.

V gene TRBV6-9 combines with J gene TRBJ2-1, with TRBD2 matching over 10 bases. The CDR3 totals 15 residues. Germline V gives CDR1 MNHGY, CDR2 SVAAGI. Losses at the gene ends were 4 bases for V and 6 bases for J; bases not matched to a gene: 6. The DNA of the CDR3 is TGTGCCAGCAGTTGTCGGCTAGCGGGAGTCAATGAGCAGTTCTTC. It encodes CASSCRLAGVNEQFF.

V is TRBV7-8 and J is TRBJ2-3; 8 nucleotides agree with TRBD1. This CDR3 is built from 17 residues. Germline V lookup: CDR1 SGHVS, CDR2 FQNEAQ. Trimming took 0 bases from V and 3 from J; bases not matched to a gene: 8. CDR3 in amino acids: CASSLAPRTGTTDTQYF. The CDR3 nucleotides read TGTGCCAGCAGCTTAGCGCCCCGGACAGGGACGACAGATACGCAGTATTTT.

The chain recombines TRBV28 with TRBJ2-1; a weak D match, TRBD2 (6 bases). Trimming took off 6 bases at V and 12 bases at J, with 21 bases between the two ends. The CDR3 is 14 amino acids. Germline loops: CDR1 MDHEN, CDR2 SYDVKM. The CDR3 is CASSPVGGGGGQFF. The CDR3, as DNA: TGTGCCAGCAGCCCGGTGGGGGGTGGTGGAGGGCAGTTCTTC.

The chain couples TRBV2 to TRBJ1-4, with unresolved D. V shed 4 bases and J shed 0 bases, with 9 bases lying between them. Germline V lookup: CDR1 SNHLY, CDR2 FYNNEI. This CDR3 has 15 amino acids. The chain's CDR3 is CASSAGSTTNEKLFF. CDR3 in DNA: TGTGCCAGCAGTGCGGGGAGCACAACTAATGAAAAACTGTTTTTT.

The chain has TRBV29-1 and TRBJ2-1, with 8 bases aligning to TRBD1. CDR3 length: 17 residues. From germline, CDR1 is SQVTM and CDR2 ANQGSEA. J gave up 0 bases and V 4 bases, and 11 bases lay outside the gene matches. The CDR3 reads CSVAGTGKLSSYNEQFF. In DNA form, the CDR3 reads TGCAGCGTTGCAGGGACAGGTAAATTAAGCTCCTACAATGAGCAGTTCTTC.

The J gene is TRBJ2-3, the V gene TRBV7-8; D uncertain. Germline V lookup: CDR1 SGHVS, CDR2 FQNEAQ. This CDR3 is 12 amino acids long. Trimming left V 5 bases short and J 0 bases short, with 3 bases between. Written as DNA, the CDR3 is TGTGCCAGCAGCCTGAGCACAGATACGCAGTATTTT. This codes for CASSLSTDTQYF.

This sequence joins TRBV7-8 and TRBJ2-7; 7 positions match TRBD1. Germline V CDR1 and CDR2: SGHVS, FQNEAQ. With 5 bases clipped from V and 7 bases from J, the junction kept 14 bases outside the gene matches. This CDR3 spans 15 amino acids. CDR3 loop: CASSARGGAVHEQYF. The CDR3 coding sequence is TGTGCCAGCAGCGCGAGAGGGGGCGCCGTCCATGAGCAGTACTTC.

The chain joins TRBV4-2 to TRBJ2-7; possibly TRBD1 for D (5 bases). Trimming stripped 6 bases from V and 0 bases from J, with 12 bases between. CDR3 length: 14 amino acids. CDR1 is LGHNA, CDR2 YNFKEQ, per germline. The CDR3 sequence: CASRGAENSYEQYF. CDR3 DNA sequence: TGTGCCAGCAGAGGGGCGGAAAACTCCTACGAGCAGTACTTC.

The DNA of the CDR3 is TGTGCCAGCAGTACCGGGGGGCGGCTGCCCCACGAGCAGTACTTC. Translating it yields CASSTGGRLPHEQYF. The rearrangement links TRBV28 to TRBJ2-7; maybe TRBD2 (7 bases). Germline-derived CDR1 and CDR2 are MDHEN and SYDVKM. The CDR3 length is 15 residues. V dropped 5 bases and J dropped 5 bases, with 19 bases sitting between them.

The CDR3 DNA reads TGCAGCGTTGAAGATCTTCAAGGTATAGGACAAGGGGGACCGGAGACCCAGTACTTC. This encodes CSVEDLQGIGQGGPETQYF. The V and J genes are TRBV29-1 and TRBJ2-5; D is possibly TRBD1 (6 bases). The CDR3 totals 19 residues. CDR1 is SQVTM, CDR2 ANQGSEA, per germline. The V gene lost 0 bases and the J gene lost 5 bases, with 28 bases spanning the gap.

This chain joins TRBV2 and TRBJ2-7; 7 bases are shared with TRBD1. V lost 6 bases and J lost 9; bases outside the gene matches: 11. In germline, CDR1 is SNHLY, CDR2 FYNNEI. The CDR3 covers 13 residues. The CDR3, as DNA: TGTGCCAGCAGCGGGACAGAGACAAAGGGGCAGTACTTC. Protein: CASSGTETKGQYF.

This sequence joins TRBV2 and TRBJ2-7, with 9 bases identical to TRBD2. The trim removed 7 bases at V and 4 bases at J, leaving 14 bases unmatched. The CDR3 is made up of 16 amino acids. Per the germline V gene, CDR1 is SNHLY and CDR2 is FYNNEI. CDR3 amino acids: CASNPRAGGPLYEQYF. CDR3 DNA sequence: TGTGCCAGCAACCCGCGGGCGGGGGGGCCCCTGTACGAGCAGTACTTC.

The rearrangement links TRBV10-3 to TRBJ2-2; 7 bases align to TRBD1. This CDR3 spans 16 amino acids. Germline V gene sequence: CDR1 ENHRY, CDR2 SYGVKD. The J segment lost 6 bases and the V segment lost 7 bases, leaving 14 bases of the junction unmatched. The CDR3 DNA reads as TGTGCCATCACCCCTTCCGGGACAGTTGGTTCCGGGGAGCTGTTTTTT. Translating it yields CAITPSGTVGSGELFF.

This chain joins TRBV27 and TRBJ1-5, with 9 nucleotides matching TRBD1. This CDR3 region has 13 residues. Germline V gene lookup returns CDR1 MNHEY and CDR2 SMNVEV (reference sequence). With V trimmed by 8 bases and J by 7 bases, 6 bases remained unmatched. CDR3 coding DNA: TGTGCCAGCTGGGGGACAGGGCTCCAGCCCCAGCATTTT. Protein product: CASWGTGLQPQHF.

The genes are TRBV5-4 and TRBJ2-7; 14 bases agree with TRBD2. J lost 2 bases, V lost 3 bases, and 4 bases had no gene match. Germline CDR1 and CDR2: SGHNT and YYREEE (reference sequence). The CDR3 has 16 residues. The CDR3 here is CASSSRLAGGPYEQYF. The DNA of the CDR3 is TGTGCCAGCAGCTCCCGACTAGCGGGGGGGCCCTACGAGCAGTACTTC.

The V and J genes are TRBV6-4 and TRBJ2-7, with D perhaps matching TRBD1 (5 bases). CDR1 and CDR2 (germline): MRHNA, SNTAGT. There are 17 residues in the CDR3. Trimming took off 0 bases at V and 6 bases at J, with 21 bases between the two ends. The CDR3 sequence is CASSDSVQGCNLCEQYF. The CDR3 coding sequence is TGTGCCAGCAGTGACTCGGTCCAGGGTTGTAATCTATGCGAGCAGTACTTC.